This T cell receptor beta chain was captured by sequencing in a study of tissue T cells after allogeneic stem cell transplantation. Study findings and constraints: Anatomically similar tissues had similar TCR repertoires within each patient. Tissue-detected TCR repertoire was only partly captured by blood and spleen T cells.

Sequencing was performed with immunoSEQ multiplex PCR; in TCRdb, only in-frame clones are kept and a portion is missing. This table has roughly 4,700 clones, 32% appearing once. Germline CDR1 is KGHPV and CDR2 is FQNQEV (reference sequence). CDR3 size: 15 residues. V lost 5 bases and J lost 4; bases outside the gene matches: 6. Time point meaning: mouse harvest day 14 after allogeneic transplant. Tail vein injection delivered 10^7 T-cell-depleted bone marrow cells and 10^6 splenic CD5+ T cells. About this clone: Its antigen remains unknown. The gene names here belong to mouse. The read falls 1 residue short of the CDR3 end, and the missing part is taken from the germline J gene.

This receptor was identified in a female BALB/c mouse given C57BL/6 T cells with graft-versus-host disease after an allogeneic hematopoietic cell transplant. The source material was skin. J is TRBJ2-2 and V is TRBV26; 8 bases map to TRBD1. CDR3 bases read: TGTGCCAGCAGTGCTACAGGGGGAGGCACCGGGCAGCTCTAC. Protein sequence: CASSATGGGTGQLY. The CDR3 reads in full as CASSATGGGTGQLYF.